Here is one T cell receptor (beta chain) with its context. Its antigen is unidentified. The data originate from a study of blood T cells in healthy people across ages. Study overall: With template switching, about one barcoded beta molecule was captured per two T cells. General study findings and limits: With unsorted PBMCs, a conclusive comparison of naive versus antigen-experienced cells was not possible. Lack of knowledge of donor CMV status possibly confounded expanded clonotype changes. Calculation of diversity from one million T cells yielded estimates considered to be underestimates.

CDR3 length: 15 residues. The germline gives CDR1 LNHNV, CDR2 YYDKDF (reference sequence). Trimming stripped 1 base from V and 1 base from J, with 7 bases between. Primed by a sample-barcoded 5' primer and a J-beta primer mix, a second PCR proceeded for 7 to 11 cycles. One entry per CDR3 protein, called by TCRdb with MiXCR from the 5' RACE reads. The sample has some 1.1 million distinct CDR3 sequences, less than 45% seen once. The TCR comes from a man younger than 35 in good health. The material sequenced was blood. The rearrangement joins TRBV15 to TRBJ1-4; TRBD1 is a possible D gene (5 bases). The CDR3 DNA reads TGTGCCACCAGCAGAGGGGGGGGAACTAATGAAAAACTGTTTTTT. It codes for CATSRGGGTNEKLFF. The full variable domain, in which reference TRBV15 and TRBJ1-4 provide the parts outside the CDR3, is DAMVIQNPRYQVTQFGKPVTLSCSQTLNHNVMYWYQQKSSQAPKLLFHYYDKDFNNEADTPDNFQSRRPNTSFCFLDIRSPGLGDTAMYLCATSRGGGTNEKLFFGSGTQLSVL.